Listed here are 5 T cell receptor beta chains from one sample, sequenced in a study of tumor-infiltrating lymphocytes in glioblastoma multiforme. TCR beta libraries were built from RNA through three nested multiplex PCR rounds using modified ARM-PCR. TCRdb redid the calling of the multiplex PCR reads with MiXCR, one entry per CDR3 protein. The sample records nearly 15,000 distinct CDR3 sequences, 65% to 85% being singletons. Sequencing input: brain tumor tissue. The receptors come from a male donor with glioblastoma.

With regard to this clonotype: Because the CDR3 is missing its conserved closing phenylalanine or tryptophan, this is likely a read error. The DNA is left out, because the CDR3 cannot be placed on it with certainty; the CDR3 is given as TCRdb lists it. The chain combines TRBV11-1 with TRBJ2-2. Including both end residues, the CDR3 is 15 amino acids long. The V gene's germline CDR1 is SGHAT and CDR2 FQDESV (reference sequence). CDR3 protein: CASSLMATDTGEPFY.

As for this clonotype: It may be a read error: a sequence one base away is much more abundant. The gene calls are TRBV11-3 and TRBJ2-5; D gene uncertain. CDR1 SGHNT and CDR2 YENEEA come from the germline V gene. V was pared by 0 bases and J by 11 bases, with 13 bases between. The CDR3 is made up of 13 amino acids. The CDR3 here is CASSLDSVGKQYF. The CDR3 nucleotides are TGTGCCAGCAGCTTAGATTCGGTGGGGAAGCAGTACTTC.

As concerns this clonotype: One end of the junction varies from germline; a read error may be responsible. The chain carries TRBV24-1 and TRBJ2-7; the D is unclear. This CDR3 region has 18 residues. Germline V CDR1 and CDR2: KGHDR, SFDVKD. In DNA form, the CDR3 reads TGTGCCACCAGTGATTCAACAATGGACGCATACCGCTCCTATGAGCAGTACTTC. This encodes CATSDSTMDAYRSYEQYF.

The V call is TRBV6-5, the J call TRBJ1-3, with a weak D call TRBD1 (5 bases). The V end lost 9 bases, the J end lost 6 bases, and 21 bases lay between the germline ends. Per the germline V gene, CDR1 is MNHEY and CDR2 is SVGAGI. The CDR3 is made up of 15 amino acids. CDR3: CASGAGEVISNTIYF. In DNA, the CDR3 is TGTGCCAGTGGGGCCGGGGAGGTAATCTCAAACACCATATATTTT.

Regarding this clonotype: No conserved phenylalanine or tryptophan is present at the end of the CDR3, so a read error is the likely explanation. No DNA is shown, since the ends of the CDR3 on it are uncertain; the CDR3 is the one TCRdb lists. The chain uses TRBV20-1 and TRBJ1-6. The CDR3 comprises 15 residues, both ends counted. Germline values: CDR1 DFQATT, CDR2 SNEGSKA (reference sequence). CDR3 amino acids: CSARGRGSVNSPPHL.